Each of the 2 T cell receptor beta chains below was sequenced from the same sample in a study of beta chain features in type 1 diabetes. Study-wide findings and caveats: Shortening that was moderate but significant affected the TCRB CDR3s of Type 1 diabetes patients in all four CD4+ subsets.

Their antigens remain unidentified. The authors reverse transcribed all of the isolated RNA, so sequencing captured expressed TCRB transcripts. The table came from immunoSEQ multiplex PCR; TCRdb's copy has only in-frame clones and leaves some out. The sample comprises roughly 160,000 clones, over 6% of which are singletons, and about 0.5% rests with the top ten. Specimen: central memory CD4+ T cells from blood. The receptors stem from a man aged 18 to 30 with type 1 diabetes.

The CDR3 DNA reads as TGTGCCAGCAGTTTAGGATACACCGGGACTGGCAACGAGCAGTACTTC. Residues: CASSLGYTGTGNEQYF. The chain couples TRBV28 to TRBJ2-7; D is possibly TRBD2 (6 bases). Germline V CDR1 and CDR2: MDHEN, SYDVKM. The CDR3 runs to 16 residues. Trimming removed 2 bases from V and 5 bases from J, with 19 bases in between. The variable domain in full, with the rest retrieved from reference TRBV28 and TRBJ2-7, is DVKVTQSSRYLVKRTGEKVFLECVQDMDHENMFWYRQDPGLGLRLIYFSYDVKMKEKGDIPEGYSVSREKKERFSLILESASTNQTSMYLCASSLGYTGTGNEQYFGPGTRLTVT.

The sample holds a few counts of this clone. V is TRBV19 and J is TRBJ1-5; 7 bases match TRBD1. J was trimmed by 0 bases and V by 5 bases; bases with no gene match: 10. The germline CDR1 and CDR2 sequences are LNHDA and SQIVND (reference sequence). The CDR3 is made up of 17 amino acids. The CDR3 loop is CASSSHHGTASNQPQHF. The DNA of the CDR3 is TGTGCCAGTAGTTCCCATCACGGGACAGCTAGCAATCAGCCCCAGCATTTT.